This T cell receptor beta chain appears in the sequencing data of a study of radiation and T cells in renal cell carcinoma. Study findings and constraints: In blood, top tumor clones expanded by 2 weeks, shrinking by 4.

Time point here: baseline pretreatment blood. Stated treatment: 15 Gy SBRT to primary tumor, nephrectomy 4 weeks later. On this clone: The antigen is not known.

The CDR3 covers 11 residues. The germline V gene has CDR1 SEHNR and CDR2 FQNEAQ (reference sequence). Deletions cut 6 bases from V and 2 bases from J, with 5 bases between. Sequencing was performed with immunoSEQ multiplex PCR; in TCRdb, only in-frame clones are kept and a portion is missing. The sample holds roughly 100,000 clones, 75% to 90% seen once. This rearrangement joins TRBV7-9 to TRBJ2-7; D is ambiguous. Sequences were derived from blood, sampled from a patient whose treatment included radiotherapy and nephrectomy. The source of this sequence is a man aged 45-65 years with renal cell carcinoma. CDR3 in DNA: TGTGCCAGCAGTAGAGCCTACGAGCAGTACTTC. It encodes CASSRAYEQYF.